Shown below are 28 T cell receptor beta chains from a single sample sequenced in a study of T cells in Graves' hyperthyroidism and ophthalmopathy. RNA transcripts were the template for amplifying TCR beta CDR3 regions. When the TCR CDR3 underwent first-round RT-PCR, the HTBI primer set was used. TCRdb re-derived calls from the multiplex PCR reads in MiXCR, one entry per CDR3 protein. The sample shows 300,000 to 450,000 distinct CDR3 sequences, about 15% of them seen only once. The sample was blood. The receptors stem from a woman in her 30s with Graves' hyperthyroidism.

This clonotype was counted at least ten times. The chain joins TRBV27 to TRBJ1-6, with a tentative D call TRBD1 (5 bases). V shed 2 bases and J shed 0 bases, with 11 bases lying between them. Germline assignment: CDR1 MNHEY and CDR2 SMNVEV (reference sequence). CDR3 length: 17 amino acids. The CDR3, as DNA: TGTGCCAGCAGTTTAAGGGGCATCAGCTCCTATAATTCACCCCTCCACTTT. It yields the protein CASSLRGISSYNSPLHF.

This clonotype occurred a few times. The J gene is TRBJ2-2, the V gene TRBV2; TRBD2 aligns across 13 bases. Germline V gives CDR1 SNHLY, CDR2 FYNNEI. Unmatched junction bases numbered 2, after V lost 5 bases and J lost 5 bases. The CDR3 sequence is 15 residues long. The CDR3 region is CASSILAGGTGELFF. The CDR3 DNA reads TGTGCCAGCAGTATACTAGCGGGAGGGACCGGGGAGCTGTTTTTT.

This clonotype was counted only a few times. This chain links TRBV27 with TRBJ1-6, with 8 bases matching TRBD1. Trimming cost V 5 bases and J 7 bases; bases outside gene matches: 7. Germline CDR1 is MNHEY and CDR2 is SMNVEV (reference sequence). This CDR3 comprises 15 residues. CDR3 amino acids: CASSRRTGKNSPLHF. CDR3 nucleotide sequence: TGTGCCAGCAGTCGACGGACAGGGAAGAATTCACCCCTCCACTTT.

This clonotype was recorded many times. The chain carries TRBV7-2 and TRBJ2-5; D is tentatively TRBD1 or TRBD2 (5 bases each). Trimming removed 1 base at V and 5 bases at J, with 14 bases between. CDR1 is SGHTA, CDR2 FQGNSA, per germline. The CDR3 consists of 15 residues. The CDR3 bases are TGTGCCAGCAGCTTAGGACCGGGGACGGGGGAGACCCAGTACTTC. Its protein product is CASSLGPGTGETQYF.

This clonotype showed up many times. The V gene is TRBV3-1, the J gene TRBJ1-2; 8 bases are shared with TRBD1. The junction had 6 bases not matched to a gene; V was cut back by 4 bases and J by 8 bases. CDR3 size: 13 residues. Germline CDR1 reads LGHDT; CDR2 reads YNNKEL (reference sequence). The CDR3 loop is CASSRGQGGGYTF. CDR3 coding DNA: TGTGCCAGCAGCCGCGGACAGGGTGGGGGCTACACCTTC.

This clonotype came up many times. The chain recombines TRBV12-3 or TRBV12-4 with TRBJ2-7; D is ambiguous. V lost 5 bases and J lost 7, with 12 bases in between. The CDR3 contains 12 residues. The chain's CDR3 is CASSPPGWEQYF. In DNA form, the CDR3 reads TGTGCCAGCAGTCCCCCCGGGTGGGAGCAGTACTTC.

This clonotype appeared many times. The V call is TRBV20-1, the J call TRBJ2-2; D ambiguous. The V and J ends lost 1 base and 5 bases respectively, with 5 bases between them. Germline V gene sequence: CDR1 DFQATT, CDR2 SNEGSKA (reference sequence). The CDR3 has 12 amino acids. DNA for the CDR3: TGCAGTGCTAGAGCTGGGACCGGGGAGCTGTTTTTT. This sequence encodes CSARAGTGELFF.

This clonotype was found many times. The V and J genes are TRBV20-1 and TRBJ2-7; D is unclear. The CDR3 is made up of 13 amino acids. Germline values: CDR1 DFQATT, CDR2 SNEGSKA (reference sequence). Trimming stripped 3 bases from V and 0 bases from J, with 9 bases between. DNA for the CDR3: TGCAGTGCTAGCAGCGAGGTCTCCTACGAGCAGTACTTC. It specifies CSASSEVSYEQYF.

This clonotype was counted between two and nine times. For the CDR3, the DNA is TGTGCCAGCAGCTTAATATTTAATGAGCAGTTCTTC. As protein: CASSLIFNEQFF. This rearrangement joins TRBV11-2 to TRBJ2-1, with D unclear. V was trimmed by 2 bases and J by 7 bases, leaving 6 bases between them. There are 12 residues in the CDR3. CDR1 is SGHAT, CDR2 FQNNGV, per germline.

V gene TRBV12-3 or TRBV12-4 combines with J gene TRBJ1-6, with D possibly being TRBD1 (5 bases). The CDR3 sequence is 15 residues long. V lost 2 bases and J lost 7, with 12 bases in between. CDR3 coding DNA: TGTGCCAGCAGTTTATGGGGGTTGAGGAATTCACCCCTCCACTTT. Its translation is CASSLWGLRNSPLHF.

The chain carries TRBV7-2 and TRBJ1-5, with TRBD1 matching 8 bases. Germline values: CDR1 SGHTA, CDR2 FQGNSA. V lost 2 bases and J lost 0; bases outside the gene matches: 12. The CDR3 consists of 19 residues. In nucleotides, the CDR3 is TGTGCCAGCAGCTTACTCCGGACAGGGATGGTTAATAGCAATCAGCCCCAGCATTTT. This encodes CASSLLRTGMVNSNQPQHF.

This clonotype came up a few times. J is TRBJ2-1 and V is TRBV20-1; 13 bases line up with TRBD2. CDR3 length: 20 residues. Germline CDR1 is DFQATT and CDR2 is SNEGSKA (reference sequence). Trimming at V came to 2 bases and at J to 4 bases, leaving 17 bases not matched to a gene. The CDR3 spells CSARLGTTSGRPSGYNEQFF. In nucleotides, the CDR3 is TGCAGTGCTAGATTAGGGACGACTAGCGGGAGGCCAAGTGGGTACAATGAGCAGTTCTTC.

This clonotype was detected many times. The chain is built from TRBV20-1 and TRBJ2-3; 10 bases align to TRBD1. CDR1 is DFQATT, CDR2 SNEGSKA, per germline (reference sequence). The CDR3 sequence is 16 residues long. V trimming: 1 base; J trimming: 3 bases; junction bases outside the gene matches: 7. The CDR3 DNA follows: TGCAGTGCTAGAGTCAGTTTGGGACAGGGGACAGATACGCAGTATTTT. Residues: CSARVSLGQGTDTQYF.

This clonotype occurred a few times. The gene calls are TRBV20-1 and TRBJ2-5, with 12 bases matching TRBD1. The trim removed 2 bases at V and 4 bases at J, leaving 11 bases unmatched. The CDR3 length is 17 residues. Germline CDR1 is DFQATT and CDR2 is SNEGSKA (reference sequence). Here the CDR3 DNA reads TGCAGTGCTAGACCCCTTAGAGGGACAGGGGGCGGAGAGACCCAGTACTTC. It yields the protein CSARPLRGTGGGETQYF.

The chain combines TRBV4-1 with TRBJ2-7, with TRBD1 matching 10 bases. Germline V gives CDR1 MGHRA, CDR2 YSYEKL. V lost 2 bases, J lost 2 bases, and 3 bases stayed unmatched. This CDR3 has 15 amino acids. CDR3 sequence: CASSQLGTGAYEQYF. CDR3 in DNA: TGCGCCAGCAGCCAATTAGGGACAGGGGCCTACGAGCAGTACTTC.

The table lists this clonotype with many counts. The rearrangement uses TRBV11-2 and TRBJ2-1; TRBD2 matches 8 bases. CDR1 and CDR2 (germline): SGHAT, FQNNGV. The CDR3 has 16 amino acids. Trimming took 5 bases from V and 0 from J; bases not matched to a gene: 6. CDR3 nucleotides: TGTGCCAGCAGCACGAGCGGGAGTGGCTCCTACAATGAGCAGTTCTTC. Its protein is CASSTSGSGSYNEQFF.

This clonotype was seen ten or more times. The V call is TRBV28, the J call TRBJ2-7; 11 bases are shared with TRBD1. Trimming at V came to 6 bases and at J to 5 bases, leaving 9 bases not matched to a gene. The CDR3 totals 15 residues. The V gene's germline CDR1 is MDHEN and CDR2 SYDVKM. CDR3 residues: CASRPPGTGGNEQYF. The CDR3 coding sequence is TGTGCCAGCAGACCCCCCGGGACAGGGGGAAACGAGCAGTACTTC.

This clonotype occurred a few times. The chain is built from TRBV27 and TRBJ1-6; D uncertain. Germline-derived CDR1 and CDR2 are MNHEY and SMNVEV (reference sequence). V was shortened by 2 bases and J by 5 bases, with 7 bases between the two germline ends. This CDR3 region has 14 residues. The CDR3 DNA reads as TGTGCCAGCAGTTTAGTACAGAATAATTCACCCCTCCACTTT. Translating it yields CASSLVQNNSPLHF.

The table lists this clonotype with many counts. The chain uses TRBV7-2 and TRBJ2-1; no firm D call. The CDR3 has 16 residues. CDR1 SGHTA and CDR2 FQGNSA come from the germline V gene. V was cut by 1 base and J by 0 bases, with 10 bases left in between. The CDR3 sequence: CASSLGASSSYNEQFF. Written as DNA, the CDR3 is TGTGCCAGCAGCTTAGGGGCCTCGAGCTCCTACAATGAGCAGTTCTTC.

This chain joins TRBV7-9 and TRBJ2-1, with D perhaps being TRBD1 or TRBD2 (5 bases each). The CDR3 length is 15 residues. V dropped 5 bases and J dropped 5 bases, with 16 bases sitting between them. Per germline, CDR1 SEHNR and CDR2 FQNEAQ (reference sequence). Here the CDR3 reads CASSTSKEGHNEQFF. Here the CDR3 DNA reads TGTGCCAGCAGCACCTCAAAAGAGGGACACAATGAGCAGTTCTTC.

This clonotype was detected ten times or more. V and J are TRBV5-1 and TRBJ1-1, with D unresolved. Trimming cost V 4 bases and J 5 bases, with 18 bases left between them. The CDR3 loop spans 15 amino acids. Germline V gene sequence: CDR1 SGHRS, CDR2 YFSETQ. CDR3 region: CASSIGPSTGTEAFF. DNA for the CDR3: TGCGCCAGCAGCATCGGACCGTCCACGGGGACTGAAGCTTTCTTT.

This clonotype was observed at least ten times. The chain uses TRBV20-1 and TRBJ2-7, with 9 bases fitting TRBD2. V lost 8 bases to trimming and J lost 3 bases; unmatched junction nucleotides: 5. The CDR3 runs to 12 residues. From germline, CDR1 is DFQATT and CDR2 SNEGSKA (reference sequence). CDR3 amino acids: CSLRREGYEQYF. CDR3 nucleotides: TGCAGTCTGAGGCGGGAGGGCTACGAGCAGTACTTC.

This clonotype was seen once. This rearrangement joins TRBV5-1 to TRBJ2-1; TRBD2 matches 11 bases. The CDR3 consists of 15 residues. Germline CDR1 SGHRS, CDR2 YFSETQ. Unmatched junction bases numbered 7, after V lost 5 bases and J lost 6 bases. CDR3 residues: CASSSGTSGPNEQFF. The DNA for the CDR3 is TGCGCCAGCAGTTCCGGGACTAGCGGTCCCAATGAGCAGTTCTTC.

This clonotype was seen at least ten times. The chain links TRBV2 to TRBJ1-1; no definite D call. CDR1 and CDR2 (germline): SNHLY, FYNNEI. V was shortened by 5 bases and J by 5 bases, with 6 bases between the two germline ends. There are 11 residues in the CDR3. CDR3 region: CASSSLTEAFF. The CDR3 nucleotides read TGTGCCAGCAGTTCCCTTACTGAAGCTTTCTTT.

The table lists this clonotype with a few counts. The chain combines TRBV7-2 with TRBJ2-3; possible D gene TRBD1, 5 bases. The V gene's germline CDR1 is SGHTA and CDR2 FQGNSA. CDR3 length: 13 residues. Trimming took off 1 base at V and 5 bases at J, with 7 bases between the two ends. The CDR3 DNA is TGTGCCAGCAGCTTAGACCAGGGAGATACGCAGTATTTT. Amino acid sequence: CASSLDQGDTQYF. Filled out from reference TRBV7-2 and TRBJ2-3, the complete variable domain reads GAGVSQSPSNKVTEKGKDVELRCDPISGHTALYWYRQSLGQGLEFLIYFQGNSAPDKSGLPSDRFSAERTGGSVSTLTIQRTQQEDSAVYLCASSLDQGDTQYFGPGTRLTVL.

This clonotype was picked up many times. The chain has TRBV4-2 and TRBJ2-1, with 7 bases matching TRBD2. V was clipped by 0 bases and J by 6 bases; unmatched bases: 5. The CDR3 extends over 15 amino acids. The germline CDR1 and CDR2 sequences are LGHNA and YNFKEQ. This CDR3 reads CASSQEGRGGNEQFF. The CDR3 DNA reads TGTGCCAGCAGCCAAGAGGGGAGGGGAGGCAATGAGCAGTTCTTC.

The chain links TRBV20-1 to TRBJ1-6; D remains unclear. This CDR3 has 16 amino acids. V lost 4 bases to trimming and J lost 3 bases, with 16 bases between them. Germline CDR1 and CDR2: DFQATT and SNEGSKA (reference sequence). CDR3 sequence: CSATRYTASYNSPLHF. CDR3 nucleotide sequence: TGCAGTGCTACCCGCTACACGGCAAGCTATAATTCACCCCTCCACTTT.

This clonotype came up many times. The gene calls are TRBV20-1 and TRBJ2-1; D is possibly TRBD2 (6 bases). V gave up 3 bases and J gave up 8 bases, with 20 bases separating them. The germline CDR1 and CDR2 sequences are DFQATT and SNEGSKA (reference sequence). The length of the CDR3 is 15 residues. CDR3 sequence reads: CSAREGTTGRDEQFF. The CDR3 nucleotides read TGCAGTGCTAGGGAGGGGACCACGGGGCGGGATGAGCAGTTCTTC.